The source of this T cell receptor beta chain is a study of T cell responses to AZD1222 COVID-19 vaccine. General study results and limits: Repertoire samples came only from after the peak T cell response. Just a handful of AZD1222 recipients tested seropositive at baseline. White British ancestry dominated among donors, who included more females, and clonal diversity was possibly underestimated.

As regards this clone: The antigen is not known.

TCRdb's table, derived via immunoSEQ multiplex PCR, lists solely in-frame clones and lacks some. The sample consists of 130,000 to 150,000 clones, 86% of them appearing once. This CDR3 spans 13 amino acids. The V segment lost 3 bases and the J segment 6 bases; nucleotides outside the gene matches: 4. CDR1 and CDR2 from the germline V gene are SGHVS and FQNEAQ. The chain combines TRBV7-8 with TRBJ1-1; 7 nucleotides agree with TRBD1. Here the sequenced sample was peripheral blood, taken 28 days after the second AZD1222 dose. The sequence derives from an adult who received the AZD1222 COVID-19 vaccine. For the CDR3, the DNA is TGTGCCAGCAGCTTCGGTCAGGGGGCTGAAGCTTTCTTT. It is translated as CASSFGQGAEAFF.